A selection of T cell receptor beta chains follows, all from one sample in a study of blood T cell repertoires in COVID-19. This table comes from immunoSEQ multiplex PCR, and its TCRdb copy is limited to in-frame clones, with some not included. This repertoire shows more than 250,000 clones, approximately 86% found once; its top ten account for roughly 2.1%. Sequences were obtained from peripheral blood. These receptors were taken from a woman aged 30 to 39 who had recovered from COVID-19. Both conserved end residues are part of each CDR3. A D gene is named only where the DNA matches it firmly. Where a row states a size, it is once, few, many or the class of an expanded clone; other rows omit it.

-,TRBJ2-6,TRBV19,-,TGTGCCAGTAGTATCCTCCGGGGAGGGGCCAACGTCCTGACTTTC,CASSILRGGANVLTF
TRBD2,TRBJ2-3,TRBV5-1,-,TGCGCCAGCAGCCCGGACTCCGGGGGAGGGCTCACAGATACGCAGTATTTT,CASSPDSGGGLTDTQYF
TRBD2,TRBJ2-7,TRBV19,-,TGTGCCAGTAGTATAGGCGGGGGTTACTCCTACGAGCAGTACTTC,CASSIGGGYSYEQYF
-,TRBJ2-5,TRBV7-2,-,TGTGCCAGCAGCTTCTCGGGGGGCCATGAGACCCAGTACTTC,CASSFSGGHETQYF
TRBD1,TRBJ1-5,TRBV10-2,-,TGCGCCAGCAGCGTACAGGGGGCTCAGGGCAATCAGCCCCAGCATTTT,CASSVQGAQGNQPQHF
-,TRBJ2-5,TRBV19,-,TGTGCCAGTTCGACAGGACTGTACCAAGAGACCCAGTACTTC,CASSTGLYQETQYF
-,TRBJ1-6,TRBV6-5,-,TGTGCCAGCGGGAGGCGGAATTCACCCCTCCACTTT,CASGRRNSPLHF
-,TRBJ1-6,TRBV5-8,-,TGTGCCAGCCTGTCGAGCTCCTATAATTCACCCCTCCACTTT,CASLSSSYNSPLHF
TRBD1,TRBJ2-5,TRBV4-1,-,TGCGCCAGCAGCCAAGAGGGACAGGGGCTCCAAGAGACCCAGTACTTC,CASSQEGQGLQETQYF
TRBD1,TRBJ2-5,TRBV19,-,TGTGCCAGTAGTATGGGGACAGGGGAGTACCAAGAGACCCAGTACTTC,CASSMGTGEYQETQYF
-,TRBJ1-2,TRBV27,-,TGTGCCAGCAGTACAGGGATGGGTGTTAACTATGGCTACACCTTC,CASSTGMGVNYGYTF
TRBD1,TRBJ2-1,TRBV24-1,-,TGTGCCACCAGTGATCCTAGGGACAGATACAATGAGCAGTTCTTC,CATSDPRDRYNEQFF
-,TRBJ2-7,TRBV9,-,TGTGCCAGCAGCGTAGCGCCAGAATACGAGCAGTACTTC,CASSVAPEYEQYF
-,TRBJ2-5,TRBV29-1,-,TGCAGCGTTGACCTAGCGGAGACCCAGTACTTC,CSVDLAETQYF
TRBD2,TRBJ2-1,TRBV9,-,TGTGCCAGCAGCGTAGTGTCTAGCGGGAATGAGCAGTTCTTC,CASSVVSSGNEQFF
-,TRBJ2-2,TRBV7-2,-,TGTGCCAGCAGCTTGGCGGGTCGAAGGACCGGGGAGCTGTTTTTT,CASSLAGRRTGELFF
-,TRBJ2-7,TRBV27,-,TGTGCCAGCAGTTTATCTGACAGATACGAGCAGTACTTC,CASSLSDRYEQYF
-,TRBJ1-1,TRBV6-5,-,TGTGCCAGCAGCCGGGAGGACACTGAAGCTTTCTTT,CASSREDTEAFF
-,TRBJ2-5,TRBV11-1,-,TGTGCCAGCAGCTTAACGGGGTCCCAAGAGACCCAGTACTTC,CASSLTGSQETQYF
-,TRBJ1-1,TRBV12-3/TRBV12-4,once,TGTGCCAGCAGTTTAGTAGGGGGCACTGAAGCTTTCTTT,CASSLVGGTEAFF
TRBD2,TRBJ2-7,TRBV5-6,-,TGTGCCAGCAGCACGTCTAGCGGGGGCCAAGTGGGCGAGCAGTACTTC,CASSTSSGGQVGEQYF
-,TRBJ2-1,TRBV11-3,-,TGTGCCAGCAGCTTGCAGGGGGGATACAATGAGCAGTTCTTC,CASSLQGGYNEQFF
TRBD1,TRBJ1-3,TRBV15,-,TGTGCCACCAGCAGAGGGGACAGGAGTGGAAACACCATATATTTT,CATSRGDRSGNTIYF
-,TRBJ1-1,TRBV2,once,TGTGCCAGCAGCCAGGGACGGAGGGAACTTACAGCTTTCTTT,CASSQGRRELTAFF
-,TRBJ2-7,TRBV6-5,-,TGTGCCAGCAGCCCGAGAATCGGACAGACTTACGAGCAGTACTTC,CASSPRIGQTYEQYF
TRBD2,TRBJ2-5,TRBV5-1,-,TGCGCCAGTGAACCCGGGAGGGGAGAGACCCAGTACTTC,CASEPGRGETQYF
-,TRBJ1-2,TRBV7-9,few,TGTGCCAGCAGCTCCCTAGGGGGGGATGGCTACACCTTC,CASSSLGGDGYTF
TRBD1,TRBJ2-2,TRBV5-1,-,TGCGCCAGCAGCCCGACAGGGACCGGGGAGCTGTTTTTT,CASSPTGTGELFF